This T cell receptor beta chain was observed in a study of blood T cell repertoires in COVID-19. Turning to the study itself: Sites in the United States, Italy and Spain provided acute and convalescent COVID-19 samples. In each case, the material was cDNA or gDNA derived from T cells, B-cell-depleted T cells, or PBMCs.

Study processing details: Amplification with reference gene primers provided the estimates of nucleated cell counts. Produced via immunoSEQ multiplex PCR; TCRdb's table is partial and in-frame only. That table supplies the V and J calls and clone size; D and trimming were determined from the DNA. The top ten hold 2% to 2.5% of the sample, which has approximately 240,000 clones, roughly 80% seen once. The V segment lost 7 bases and the J segment 3 bases; nucleotides outside the gene matches: 7. Germline values: CDR1 MNHEY, CDR2 SVGAGI. The CDR3 is 14 residues long. This receptor was obtained from an older woman with acute or convalescent COVID-19. Sequencing input: peripheral blood. The chain recombines TRBV6-5 with TRBJ1-2, with TRBD1 identical over 8 bases. The DNA for the CDR3 is TGTGCCAGCACTTTGACAGGGGAGCACTATGGCTACACCTTC. Its protein product is CASTLTGEHYGYTF.